These T cell receptor beta chains were read from a single sample in a study of identical twins. TCRdb ran MiXCR on the 5' RACE reads and lists one entry per CDR3 protein. Found here are roughly 480,000 distinct CDR3 sequences, around 24% of them singletons; the top ten hold 2.9%. These data were also filed under a second study, of T cells expressing NK-cell markers.

The sequenced sample consisted of CD4+ T cells sorted from blood. Receptor source: a woman aged 18-29 years in good health. Each CDR3 is given with its conserved first and last residue. Each record gives: CDR3 protein, CDR3 DNA, V gene, J gene, clone size, D gene. The D gene is left open where the match is weak. Expanded clones are given a class, and other clones once, few, many or no size at all.

CATSRNYREHQPQHF	TGTGCCACCAGCAGGAACTACAGGGAACATCAGCCCCAGCATTTT	TRBV15	TRBJ1-5	.	.
CSAGTGSYEQYF	TGCAGTGCCGGGACAGGGTCCTACGAGCAGTACTTC	TRBV20-1	TRBJ2-7	many	TRBD1
CASSPTWGLAGGLYNEQFF	TGTGCCAGCAGCCCAACTTGGGGACTAGCGGGAGGGCTATACAATGAGCAGTTCTTC	TRBV14	TRBJ2-1	.	TRBD2
CASSSGEAGGPTQYF	TGTGCCAGCAGTTCAGGGGAGGCGGGGGGGCCTACGCAGTATTTT	TRBV28	TRBJ2-3	.	TRBD2
CSALNLETQYF	TGCAGTGCCCTAAACTTGGAGACCCAGTACTTC	TRBV20-1	TRBJ2-5	few	.
CASSTLGAGGNNERFF	TGTGCCAGCAGTACCCTTGGGGCGGGGGGGAACAATGAGCGGTTCTTC	TRBV12-3/TRBV12-4	TRBJ2-1	.	TRBD2
CASGLLPGTALTDTQYF	TGTGCTAGTGGTTTGCTTCCCGGGACAGCCCTCACAGATACGCAGTATTTT	TRBV12-5	TRBJ2-3	once	TRBD1
CASSLRQGGREQFF	TGTGCCAGCAGCTTGCGGCAGGGTGGGAGAGAGCAGTTCTTC	TRBV9	TRBJ2-1	.	.
CASSIQLAGALSYEQYF	TGTGCCAGCAGCATCCAACTAGCGGGAGCCCTCTCCTACGAGCAGTACTTC	TRBV7-2	TRBJ2-7	few	TRBD2
CASSSGQWIQQFF	TGCGCCAGCAGTTCAGGACAGTGGATACAGCAGTTCTTC	TRBV5-1	TRBJ2-1	few	.
CASSPVGDGELFF	TGTGCCAGCTCACCGGTGGGTGACGGGGAGCTGTTTTTT	TRBV18	TRBJ2-2	few	.
CASSTSDTQYF	TGTGCCAGCAGTACCTCAGATACGCAGTATTTT	TRBV12-3/TRBV12-4	TRBJ2-3	few	.
CASRQSPGGYTF	TGTGCCAGCCGACAGAGCCCCGGTGGCTACACCTTC	TRBV19	TRBJ1-2	.	.
CASGFSQNTGELFF	TGTGCTAGTGGTTTTAGTCAGAACACCGGGGAGCTGTTTTTT	TRBV12-5	TRBJ2-2	.	.
CASRLTDGYGYTF	TGTGCCAGCAGGCTTACAGATGGCTATGGCTACACCTTC	TRBV12-3/TRBV12-4	TRBJ1-2	many	.
CASSVEHTGELFF	TGTGCCAGCAGTGTAGAACACACCGGGGAGCTGTTTTTT	TRBV6-1	TRBJ2-2	once	.
CASKGALAGGGEQFF	TGCGCCAGCAAGGGGGCTCTAGCGGGAGGAGGGGAGCAGTTCTTC	TRBV10-2	TRBJ2-1	.	TRBD2
CASREASTDTQYF	TGCGCCAGCCGGGAGGCTAGCACAGATACGCAGTATTTT	TRBV5-1	TRBJ2-3	few	TRBD2
CASRARSNEQFF	TGTGCCAGCAGGGCGCGGTCCAATGAGCAGTTCTTC	TRBV7-2	TRBJ2-1	few	.
CASSLRWSPRSYGYTF	TGTGCCAGCAGTTTACGTTGGTCCCCACGGAGCTATGGCTACACCTTC	TRBV12-3/TRBV12-4	TRBJ1-2	many	.
CASIQDRGREKLFF	TGTGCCAGCATTCAAGACAGGGGGCGGGAAAAACTGTTTTTT	TRBV6-1	TRBJ1-4	few	TRBD1
CASSYRGRYEQYF	TGTGCCAGCAGTTACCGAGGCAGGTACGAGCAGTACTTC	TRBV6-2/TRBV6-3	TRBJ2-7	.	.
CAIRASGPYEQYF	TGTGCCATCAGGGCTAGCGGACCCTACGAGCAGTACTTC	TRBV10-3	TRBJ2-7	many	TRBD2
CSVGTGIDYGYTF	TGCAGCGTTGGAACAGGGATTGACTATGGCTACACCTTC	TRBV29-1	TRBJ1-2	.	.
CASSLAHRVETQYF	TGTGCCAGCAGCTTAGCGCACAGGGTAGAGACCCAGTACTTC	TRBV7-9	TRBJ2-5	.	.
CASRLAGVSEETQYF	TGTGCCAGCCGACTAGCGGGAGTTTCAGAAGAGACCCAGTACTTC	TRBV6-2/TRBV6-3	TRBJ2-5	.	TRBD2
CSARGEGRSYEQYF	TGCAGTGCTAGAGGAGAGGGCAGATCCTACGAGCAGTACTTC	TRBV20-1	TRBJ2-7	few	.
CASSYSSELAGAGEQFF	TGTGCCAGCAGTTACTCGAGTGAACTAGCGGGAGCGGGTGAGCAGTTCTTC	TRBV6-2/TRBV6-3	TRBJ2-1	few	TRBD2
CASSSQGDYGYTF	TGTGCCAGCAGCTCACAGGGGGACTATGGCTACACCTTC	TRBV7-2	TRBJ1-2	many	TRBD1
CASSRPKEGEQFF	TGTGCCAGCAGTCGGCCGAAGGAAGGGGAGCAGTTCTTC	TRBV12-3/TRBV12-4	TRBJ2-1	few	.
CAITYGGNTEAFF	TGTGCCATCACGTACGGCGGCAACACTGAAGCTTTCTTT	TRBV10-3	TRBJ1-1	few	.
CASSLLRANTEAFF	TGTGCCAGCAGTTTATTGAGGGCGAACACTGAAGCTTTCTTT	TRBV12-3/TRBV12-4	TRBJ1-1	.	.
CAITQEPGLQPQHF	TGTGCCATCACCCAAGAACCGGGCCTTCAGCCCCAGCATTTT	TRBV10-3	TRBJ1-5	few	.
CASSQHSLEFGISYEQYF	TGTGCCAGCAGCCAACACAGCTTAGAATTTGGGATCTCCTACGAGCAGTACTTC	TRBV11-2	TRBJ2-7	few	.
CASSYPGLNNEQFF	TGTGCCAGCAGTTACCCTGGACTCAACAATGAGCAGTTCTTC	TRBV6-5	TRBJ2-1	.	.
CARAYEQYF	TGTGCCAGAGCCTACGAGCAGTACTTC	TRBV6-1	TRBJ2-7	.	.
CASFDLGGGLVEAFF	TGTGCCAGCTTTGACCTTGGGGGGGGCTTAGTCGAAGCTTTCTTT	TRBV27	TRBJ1-1	.	.
CASSYLTSGNHEQYF	TGTGCCAGCAGTTACCTAACTAGCGGGAACCACGAGCAGTACTTC	TRBV6-5	TRBJ2-7	.	TRBD2
CASSRRRPDTQYF	TGTGCCAGCAGCCGGCGACGCCCAGATACGCAGTATTTT	TRBV6-2/TRBV6-3	TRBJ2-3	.	.
CSASWTSKETQYF	TGCAGTGCCTCCTGGACTAGCAAAGAGACCCAGTACTTC	TRBV20-1	TRBJ2-5	.	TRBD2
CSAPTSGSYEQYF	TGCAGTGCACCGACTAGCGGGAGCTACGAGCAGTACTTC	TRBV20-1	TRBJ2-7	few	TRBD2
CASSSQKPGLAVAYNEQFF	TGTGCCAGCAGCTCCCAGAAACCGGGACTAGCGGTCGCCTACAATGAGCAGTTCTTC	TRBV7-8	TRBJ2-1	.	TRBD2